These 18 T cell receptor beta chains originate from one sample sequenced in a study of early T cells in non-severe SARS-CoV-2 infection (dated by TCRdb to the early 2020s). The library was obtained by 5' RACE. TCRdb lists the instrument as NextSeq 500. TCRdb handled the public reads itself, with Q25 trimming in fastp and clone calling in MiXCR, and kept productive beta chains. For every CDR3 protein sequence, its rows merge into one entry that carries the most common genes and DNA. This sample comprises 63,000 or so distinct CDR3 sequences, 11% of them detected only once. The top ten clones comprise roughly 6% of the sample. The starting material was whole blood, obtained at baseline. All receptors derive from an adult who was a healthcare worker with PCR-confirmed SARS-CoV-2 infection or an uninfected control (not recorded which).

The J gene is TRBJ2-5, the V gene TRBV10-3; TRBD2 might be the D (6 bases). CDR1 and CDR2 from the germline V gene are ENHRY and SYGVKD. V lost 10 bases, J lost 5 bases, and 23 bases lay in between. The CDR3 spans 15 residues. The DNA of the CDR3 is TGTGCCACCATGGCAGGAGGGGAACGATGGGAGACCCAGTACTTC. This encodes CATMAGGERWETQYF.

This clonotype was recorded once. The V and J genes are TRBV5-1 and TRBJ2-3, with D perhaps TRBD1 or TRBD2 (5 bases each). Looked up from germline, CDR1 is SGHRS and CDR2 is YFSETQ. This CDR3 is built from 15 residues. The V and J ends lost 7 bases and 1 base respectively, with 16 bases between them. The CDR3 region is CASRDPRGGTDTQYF. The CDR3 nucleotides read TGCGCCAGCCGAGACCCCAGAGGGGGCACAGATACGCAGTATTTT. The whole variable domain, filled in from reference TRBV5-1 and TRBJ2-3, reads KAGVTQTPRYLIKTRGQQVTLSCSPISGHRSVSWYQQTPGQGLQFLFEYFSETQRNKGNFPGRFSGRQFSNSRSEMNVSTLELGDSALYLCASRDPRGGTDTQYFGPGTRLTVL.

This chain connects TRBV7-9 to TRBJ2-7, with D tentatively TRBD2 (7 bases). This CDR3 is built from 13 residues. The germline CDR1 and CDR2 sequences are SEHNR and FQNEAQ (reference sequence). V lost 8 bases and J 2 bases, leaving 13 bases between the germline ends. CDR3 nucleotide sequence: TGTGCCAGCCGTGGGGGGGCGACCTACGAGCAGTACTTC. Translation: CASRGGATYEQYF.

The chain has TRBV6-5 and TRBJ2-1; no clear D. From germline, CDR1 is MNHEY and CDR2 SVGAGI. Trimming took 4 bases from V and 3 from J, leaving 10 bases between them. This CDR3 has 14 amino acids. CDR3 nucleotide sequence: TGTGCCAGCAGTTCCGATAGCTTCTACAATGAGCAGTTCTTC. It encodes CASSSDSFYNEQFF.

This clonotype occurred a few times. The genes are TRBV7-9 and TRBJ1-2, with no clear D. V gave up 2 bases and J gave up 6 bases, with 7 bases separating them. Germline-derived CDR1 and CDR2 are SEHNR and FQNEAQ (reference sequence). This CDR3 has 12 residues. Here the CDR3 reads CASSLWVHGYTF. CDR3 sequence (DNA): TGTGCCAGCAGCTTATGGGTCCATGGCTACACCTTC. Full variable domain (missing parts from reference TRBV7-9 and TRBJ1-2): DTGVSQNPRHKITKRGQNVTFRCDPISEHNRLYWYRQTLGQGPEFLTYFQNEAQLEKSRLLSDRFSAERPKGSFSTLEIQRTEQGDSAMYLCASSLWVHGYTFGSGTRLTVV.

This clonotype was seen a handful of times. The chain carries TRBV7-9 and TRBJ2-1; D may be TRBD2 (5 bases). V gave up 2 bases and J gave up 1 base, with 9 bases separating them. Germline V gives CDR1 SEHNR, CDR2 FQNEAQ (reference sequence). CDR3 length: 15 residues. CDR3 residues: CASSLFPGSYNEQFF. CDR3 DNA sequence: TGTGCCAGCAGCTTATTTCCGGGGTCCTACAATGAGCAGTTCTTC.

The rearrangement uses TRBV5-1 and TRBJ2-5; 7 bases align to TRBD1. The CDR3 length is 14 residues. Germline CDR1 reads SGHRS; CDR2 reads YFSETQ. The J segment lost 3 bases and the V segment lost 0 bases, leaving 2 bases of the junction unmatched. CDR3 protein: CASSLVTGEETQYF. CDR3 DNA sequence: TGCGCCAGCAGCTTGGTCACAGGGGAAGAGACCCAGTACTTC.

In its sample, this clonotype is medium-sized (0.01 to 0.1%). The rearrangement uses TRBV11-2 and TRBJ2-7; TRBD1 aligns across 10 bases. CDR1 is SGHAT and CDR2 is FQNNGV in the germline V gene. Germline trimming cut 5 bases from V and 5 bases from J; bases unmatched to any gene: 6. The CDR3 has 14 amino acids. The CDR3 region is CASSRTTGGHEQYF. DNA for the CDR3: TGTGCCAGCAGCCGTACGACAGGGGGCCACGAGCAGTACTTC.

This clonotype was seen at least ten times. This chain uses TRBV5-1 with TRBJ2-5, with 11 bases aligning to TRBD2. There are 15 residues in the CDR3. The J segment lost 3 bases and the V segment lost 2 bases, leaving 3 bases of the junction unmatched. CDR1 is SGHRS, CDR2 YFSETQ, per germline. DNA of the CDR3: TGCGCCAGCAGCTTTGAACTAGCGGGAGAAGAGACCCAGTACTTC. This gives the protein CASSFELAGEETQYF. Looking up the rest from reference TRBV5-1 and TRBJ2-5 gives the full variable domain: KAGVTQTPRYLIKTRGQQVTLSCSPISGHRSVSWYQQTPGQGLQFLFEYFSETQRNKGNFPGRFSGRQFSNSRSEMNVSTLELGDSALYLCASSFELAGEETQYFGPGTRLLVL.

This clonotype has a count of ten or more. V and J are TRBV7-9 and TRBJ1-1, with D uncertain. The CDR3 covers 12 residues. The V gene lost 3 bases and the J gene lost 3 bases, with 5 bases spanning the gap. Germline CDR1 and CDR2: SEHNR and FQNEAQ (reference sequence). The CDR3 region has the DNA TGTGCCAGCAGCTTCGATTACACTGAAGCTTTCTTT. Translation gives CASSFDYTEAFF.

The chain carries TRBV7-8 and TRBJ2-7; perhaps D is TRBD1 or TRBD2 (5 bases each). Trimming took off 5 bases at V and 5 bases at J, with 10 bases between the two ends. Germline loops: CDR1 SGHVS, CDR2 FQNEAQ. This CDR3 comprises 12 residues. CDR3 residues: CASSPGLDEQYF. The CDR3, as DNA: TGTGCCAGCAGCCCGGGGCTAGACGAGCAGTACTTC.

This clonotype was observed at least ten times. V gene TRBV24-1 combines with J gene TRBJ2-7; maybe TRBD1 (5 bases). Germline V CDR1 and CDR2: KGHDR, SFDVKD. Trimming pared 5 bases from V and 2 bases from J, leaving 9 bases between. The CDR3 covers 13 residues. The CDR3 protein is CATSATGTYEQYF. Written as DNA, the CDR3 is TGTGCCACCAGTGCTACAGGAACCTACGAGCAGTACTTC.

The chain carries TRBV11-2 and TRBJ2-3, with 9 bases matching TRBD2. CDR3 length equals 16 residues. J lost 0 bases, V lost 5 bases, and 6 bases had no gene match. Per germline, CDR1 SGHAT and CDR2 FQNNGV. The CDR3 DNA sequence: TGTGCCAGCAGCGCCCGACTAGCGGCAAGCACAGATACGCAGTATTTT. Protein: CASSARLAASTDTQYF.

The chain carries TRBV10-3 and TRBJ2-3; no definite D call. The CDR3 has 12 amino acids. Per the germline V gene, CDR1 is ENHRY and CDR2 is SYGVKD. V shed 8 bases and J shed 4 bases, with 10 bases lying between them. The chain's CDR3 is CAIFSGADTQYF. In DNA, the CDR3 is TGTGCCATCTTCAGTGGGGCAGATACGCAGTATTTT.

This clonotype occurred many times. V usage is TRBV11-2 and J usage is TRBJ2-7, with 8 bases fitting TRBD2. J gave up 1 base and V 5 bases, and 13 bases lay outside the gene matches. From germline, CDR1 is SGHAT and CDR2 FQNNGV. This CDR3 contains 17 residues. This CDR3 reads CASSPPAGGGRSYEQYF. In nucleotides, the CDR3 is TGTGCCAGCAGCCCCCCCGCGGGCGGGGGGCGGTCCTACGAGCAGTACTTC.

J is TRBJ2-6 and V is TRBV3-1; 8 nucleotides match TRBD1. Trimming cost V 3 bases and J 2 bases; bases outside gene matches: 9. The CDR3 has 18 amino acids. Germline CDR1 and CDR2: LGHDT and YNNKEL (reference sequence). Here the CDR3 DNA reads TGTGCCAGCAGCCAGAGTGACAGGGGCAAGACTGGGGCCAACGTCCTGACTTTC. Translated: CASSQSDRGKTGANVLTF.

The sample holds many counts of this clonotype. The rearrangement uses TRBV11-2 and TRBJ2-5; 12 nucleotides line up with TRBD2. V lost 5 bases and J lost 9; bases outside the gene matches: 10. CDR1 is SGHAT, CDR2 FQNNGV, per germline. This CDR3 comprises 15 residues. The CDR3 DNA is TGTGCCAGCAGCCTCGGGACTAGCGGGTCATTGGCCCAGTACTTC. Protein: CASSLGTSGSLAQYF.

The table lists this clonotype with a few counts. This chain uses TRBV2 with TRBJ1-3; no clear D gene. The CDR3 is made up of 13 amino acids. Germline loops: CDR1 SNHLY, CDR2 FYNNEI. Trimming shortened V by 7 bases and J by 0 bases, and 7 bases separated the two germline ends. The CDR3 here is CASTDTSGNTIYF. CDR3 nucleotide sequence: TGTGCCAGCACCGACACCTCTGGAAACACCATATATTTT.